This T cell receptor beta chain emerged from a study of control samples from healthy donors and cancer patients. The germline V gene has CDR1 LNHDA and CDR2 SQIVND (reference sequence). CDR3 size: 13 residues. On this clone: The junction and the germline gene differ at one end; a read error may be behind it.

Data came from immunoSEQ multiplex PCR; TCRdb stores just in-frame clones and leaves some out. The table has about 150,000 clones, 93% seen once. The V call is TRBV19, the J call TRBJ1-1; 8 nucleotides line up with TRBD1. The clonotype comes from a man between 45 and 60 years old in good health. Material: blood. This chain's CDR3 is CASKDRVKTEAFF. Here the CDR3 DNA reads TGTGCCAGTAAGGACAGGGTGAAGACTGAAGCTTTCTTT.